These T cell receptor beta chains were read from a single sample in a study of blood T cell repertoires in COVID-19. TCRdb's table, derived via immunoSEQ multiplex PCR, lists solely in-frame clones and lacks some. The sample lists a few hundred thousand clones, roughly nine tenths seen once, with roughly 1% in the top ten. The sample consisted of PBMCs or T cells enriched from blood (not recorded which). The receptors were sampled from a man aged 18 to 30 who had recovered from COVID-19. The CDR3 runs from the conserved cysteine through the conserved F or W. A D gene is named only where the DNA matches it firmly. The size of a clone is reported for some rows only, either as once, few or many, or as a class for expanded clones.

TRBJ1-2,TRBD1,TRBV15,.,TGTGCCACCAGCATCCTCGGGACAGGGGGTGCTCATGGCTACACCTTC,CATSILGTGGAHGYTF
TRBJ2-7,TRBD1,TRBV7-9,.,TGTGCCAGCAGCTTCGACGGACAGGGGTTAAACTACGAGCAGTACTTC,CASSFDGQGLNYEQYF
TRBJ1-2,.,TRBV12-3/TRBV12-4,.,TGTGCCAGCCACTGGGGGGGGGCGCCTGGCTACACCTTC,CASHWGGAPGYTF
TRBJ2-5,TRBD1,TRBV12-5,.,TGTGCTAGTGGTTTGGTCGGACAGGGGCCCCAAGAGACCCAGTACTTC,CASGLVGQGPQETQYF
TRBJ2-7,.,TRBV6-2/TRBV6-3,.,TGTGCCAGCAGTTACTCGTCCGTTCTCGGTTACGAGCAGTACTTC,CASSYSSVLGYEQYF
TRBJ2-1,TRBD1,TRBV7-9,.,TGTGCCAGCACCGTCTCGGGGGACAGGGGCGTGCGTGAGCAGTTCTTC,CASTVSGDRGVREQFF
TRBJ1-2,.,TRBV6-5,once,TGTGCCAGCAGTACCGGACAGAGTAACTATGGCTACACCTTC,CASSTGQSNYGYTF
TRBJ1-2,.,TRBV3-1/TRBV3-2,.,TGTGCCAGCAGCCCAGTCGGGGGTGCCGCTGGCTACACCTTC,CASSPVGGAAGYTF
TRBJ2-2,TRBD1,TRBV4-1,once,TGCGCCAGCAGCCAAGCCGGGACAGGGGCCGGGGAGCTGTTTTTT,CASSQAGTGAGELFF
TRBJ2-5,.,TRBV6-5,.,TGTGCCAGCCGCGGGGCGGGAGAGACCCAGTACTTC,CASRGAGETQYF
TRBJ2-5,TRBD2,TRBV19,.,TGTGCCAGTAGTTTTCGACTAGCGTCAGAGACCCAGTACTTC,CASSFRLASETQYF
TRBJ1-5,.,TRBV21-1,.,TGTGCCAGCAGGAAAAGGTGGTGTGTGAGCCTTGGGCTCAATCAGCCCCAGCATTTT,CASRKRWCVSLGLNQPQHF
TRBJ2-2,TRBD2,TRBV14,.,TGTGCCAGCAGCCCCGTGATTGGACTAGCGGCGACCGGGGAGCTGTTTTTT,CASSPVIGLAATGELFF
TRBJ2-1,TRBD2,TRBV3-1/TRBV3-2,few,TGTGCCAGCAGGTTTTTAGCGGGAGCCTACAATGAGCAGTTCTTC,CASRFLAGAYNEQFF
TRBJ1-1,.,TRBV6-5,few,TGTGCCAGCAGTTACCAGGTGGGGAGCACTGAAGCTTTCTTT,CASSYQVGSTEAFF
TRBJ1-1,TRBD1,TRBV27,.,TGTGCCAGCAGTCCCCGAGCTCCGGGACAGGGGGGACCTGAAGCTTTCTTT,CASSPRAPGQGGPEAFF
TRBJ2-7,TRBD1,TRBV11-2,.,TGTGCCAGCAGCTTGACCGGGGACAGGGAGTACGAGCAGTACTTC,CASSLTGDREYEQYF
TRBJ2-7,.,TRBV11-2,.,TGTGCCAGCAGCCCGTTAGGACAAGGAGAGGCCTACGAGCAGTACTTC,CASSPLGQGEAYEQYF
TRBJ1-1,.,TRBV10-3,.,TGTGCCATCAGTGAGTCTTCGGCCCCAGCGGGGACTGAAGCTTTCTTT,CAISESSAPAGTEAFF
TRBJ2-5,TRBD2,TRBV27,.,TGTGCCAGCGTAGGGTTAGGACTAGCGGGGGGAGGTGGAGAGACCCAGTACTTC,CASVGLGLAGGGGETQYF
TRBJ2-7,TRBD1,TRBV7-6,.,TGTGCCAGCAGCTCTGAAGCATCAGGACAGGGCTACGAGCAGTACTTC,CASSSEASGQGYEQYF
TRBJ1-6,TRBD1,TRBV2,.,TGTGCCAGCAGTGAAACACAGGGGGGACGTTCACCCCTCCACTTT,CASSETQGGRSPLHF
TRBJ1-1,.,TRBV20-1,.,TGCAGTGCTAGTGAACTTTTCACTGAAGCTTTCTTT,CSASELFTEAFF
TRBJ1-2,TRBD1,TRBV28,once,TGTGCCAGCGAAGACAGGGCTAACTATGGCTACACCTTC,CASEDRANYGYTF
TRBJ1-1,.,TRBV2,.,TGTGCCAGCAGCATCAGGGGAAGGAACACTGAAGCTTTCTTT,CASSIRGRNTEAFF
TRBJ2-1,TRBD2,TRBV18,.,TGTGCCAGCTCACCTAGCGGGAGATCCTACAATGAGCAGTTCTTC,CASSPSGRSYNEQFF
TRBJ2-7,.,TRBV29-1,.,TGCAGCGTTGCGGCTCGGGGCGAGCAGTACTTC,CSVAARGEQYF
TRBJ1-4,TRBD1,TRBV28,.,TGTGCCAGCAGTGGTGGGACAGATAAACTAACTAATGAAAAACTGTTTTTT,CASSGGTDKLTNEKLFF
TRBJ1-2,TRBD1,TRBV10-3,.,TGTGCCATCAGTGAAACCGGACAGGTGGCGGGAGGGTATGGCTACACCTTC,CAISETGQVAGGYGYTF
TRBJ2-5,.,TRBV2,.,TGTGCCAGCAGTGAAGGGGACTTCCAAGAGACCCAGTACTTC,CASSEGDFQETQYF
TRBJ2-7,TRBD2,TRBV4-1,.,TGCGCCAGCAGCCAAACTAGCGGGGGCGATTACGAGCAGTACTTC,CASSQTSGGDYEQYF
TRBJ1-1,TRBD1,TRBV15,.,TGTGCCACCAGCAGACAGGGGGCGCGGGCTGAAGCTTTCTTT,CATSRQGARAEAFF
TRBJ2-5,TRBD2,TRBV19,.,TGTGCCAGTAGTGCGGGACTAGTACAAGAGACCCAGTACTTC,CASSAGLVQETQYF
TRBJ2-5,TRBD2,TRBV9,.,TGTGCCAGCAGCCCCGGACTAGCGGGGAAAGTAGGTATAGAGACCCAGTACTTC,CASSPGLAGKVGIETQYF
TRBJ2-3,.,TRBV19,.,TGTGCCAGTAGTATTCTAGCCACAGATACGCAGTATTTT,CASSILATDTQYF
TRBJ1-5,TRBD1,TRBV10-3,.,TGTGCCATCAGGGGACAGGGGTCAAATCAGCCCCAGCATTTT,CAIRGQGSNQPQHF
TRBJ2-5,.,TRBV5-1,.,TGCGCCAGCAGCTTGTCTGGCAACCAAGAGACCCAGTACTTC,CASSLSGNQETQYF
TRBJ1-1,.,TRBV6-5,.,TGTGCCAGCAGCCCGACTCGGGAGAACACTGAAGCTTTCTTT,CASSPTRENTEAFF
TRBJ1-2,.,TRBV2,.,TGTGCCAGCAGCGACAGGAGTACTAACTATGGCTACACCTTC,CASSDRSTNYGYTF
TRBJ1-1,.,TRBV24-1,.,TGTGCCACCGGGCAACGGAACACTGAAGCTTTCTTT,CATGQRNTEAFF
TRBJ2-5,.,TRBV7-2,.,TGTGCCAGCAGCTTAGTGGGGGGGGCGGGAGAGACCCAGTACTTC,CASSLVGGAGETQYF
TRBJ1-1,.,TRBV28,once,TGTGCCAGCAGCCCCCTCACCGGGAGCATGATCACTGAAGCTTTCTTT,CASSPLTGSMITEAFF
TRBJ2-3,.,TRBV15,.,TGTGCCACCAGTCCGGACTTGTACTTGGTCGGTACGCAGTATTTT,CATSPDLYLVGTQYF
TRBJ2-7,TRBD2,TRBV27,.,TGTGCCAGCAGCCGGAGCGGGAGCTCCTACGAGCAGTACTTC,CASSRSGSSYEQYF